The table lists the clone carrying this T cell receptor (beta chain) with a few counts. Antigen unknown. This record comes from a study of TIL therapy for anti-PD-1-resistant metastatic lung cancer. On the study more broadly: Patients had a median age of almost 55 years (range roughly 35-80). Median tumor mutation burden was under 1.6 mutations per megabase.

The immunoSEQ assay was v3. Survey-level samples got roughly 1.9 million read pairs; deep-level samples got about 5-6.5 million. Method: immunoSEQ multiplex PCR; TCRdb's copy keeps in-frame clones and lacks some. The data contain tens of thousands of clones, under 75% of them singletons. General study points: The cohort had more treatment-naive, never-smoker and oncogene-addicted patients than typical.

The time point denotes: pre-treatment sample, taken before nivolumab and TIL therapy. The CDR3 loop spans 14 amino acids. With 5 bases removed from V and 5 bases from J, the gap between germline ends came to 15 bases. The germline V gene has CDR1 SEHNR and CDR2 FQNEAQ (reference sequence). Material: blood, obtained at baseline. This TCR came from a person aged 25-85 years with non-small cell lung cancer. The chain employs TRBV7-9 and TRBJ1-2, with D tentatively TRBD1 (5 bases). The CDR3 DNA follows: TGTGCCAGCAGCCCGGCGGGGGGAGTATATGGCTACACCTTC. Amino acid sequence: CASSPAGGVYGYTF.